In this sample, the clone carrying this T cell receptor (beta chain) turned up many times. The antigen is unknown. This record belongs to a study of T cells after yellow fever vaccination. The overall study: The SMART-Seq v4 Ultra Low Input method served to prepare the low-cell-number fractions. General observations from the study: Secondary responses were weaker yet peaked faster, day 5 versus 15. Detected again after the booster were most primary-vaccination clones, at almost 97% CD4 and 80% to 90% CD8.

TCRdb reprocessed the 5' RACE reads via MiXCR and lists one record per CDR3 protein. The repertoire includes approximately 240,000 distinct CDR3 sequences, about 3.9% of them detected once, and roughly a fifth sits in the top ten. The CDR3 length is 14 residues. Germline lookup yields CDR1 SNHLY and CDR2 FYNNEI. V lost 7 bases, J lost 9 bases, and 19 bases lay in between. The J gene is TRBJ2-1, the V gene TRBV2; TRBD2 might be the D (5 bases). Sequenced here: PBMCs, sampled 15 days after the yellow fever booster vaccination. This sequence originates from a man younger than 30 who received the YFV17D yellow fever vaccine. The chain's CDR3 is CASTSSRFISEQFF. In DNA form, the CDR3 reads TGTGCCAGCACTTCTAGCAGATTTATCAGTGAGCAGTTCTTC.